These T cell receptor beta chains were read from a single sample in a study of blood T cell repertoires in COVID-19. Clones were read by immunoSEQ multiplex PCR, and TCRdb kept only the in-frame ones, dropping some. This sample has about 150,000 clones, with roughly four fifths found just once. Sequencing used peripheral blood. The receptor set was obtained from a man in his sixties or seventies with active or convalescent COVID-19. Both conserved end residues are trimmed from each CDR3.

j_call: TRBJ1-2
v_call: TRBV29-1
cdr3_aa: SVDPGTVRMRDGYT

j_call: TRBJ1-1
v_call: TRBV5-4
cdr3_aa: ASSPTGGSENTEAF

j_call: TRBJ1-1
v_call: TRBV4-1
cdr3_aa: ASSQDPGGNTEAF

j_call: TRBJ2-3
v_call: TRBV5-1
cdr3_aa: ASSFSGGGTDTQY

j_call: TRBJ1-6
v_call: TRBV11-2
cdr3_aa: ASSWTDSANSPLH

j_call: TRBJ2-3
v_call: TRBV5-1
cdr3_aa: ASRLPGGTDTQY

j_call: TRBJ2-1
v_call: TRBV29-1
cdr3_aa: SVDDGRDRGRYNEQF

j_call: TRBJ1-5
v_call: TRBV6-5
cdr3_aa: ASSRQGSNNQPQH

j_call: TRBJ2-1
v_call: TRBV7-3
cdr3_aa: ASSPGQTSGGRNEQF

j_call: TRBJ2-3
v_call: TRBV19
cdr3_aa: ASKVAGAGTDTQY

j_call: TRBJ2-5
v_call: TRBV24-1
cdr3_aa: ATSDSRGDRLQETQY

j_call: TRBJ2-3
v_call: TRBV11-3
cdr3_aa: ASSLGGLRTDTQY

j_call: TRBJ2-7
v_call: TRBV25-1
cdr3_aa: ASQAGTSPPYHYEQY

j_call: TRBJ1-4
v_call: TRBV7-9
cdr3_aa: ASSSTVYNEKLF

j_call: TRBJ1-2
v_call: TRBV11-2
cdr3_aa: ASSFPGGAGYT

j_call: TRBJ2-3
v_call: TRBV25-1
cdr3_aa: ASSGERVRTDTQY

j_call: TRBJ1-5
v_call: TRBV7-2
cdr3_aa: ASSKTGSSNQPQH

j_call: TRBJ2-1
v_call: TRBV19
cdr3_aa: ATRYRSNEQF

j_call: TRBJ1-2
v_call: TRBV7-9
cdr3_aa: ASSDRLGGYT

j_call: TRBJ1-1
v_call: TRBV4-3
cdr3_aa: ASSQERWTAGTEAF

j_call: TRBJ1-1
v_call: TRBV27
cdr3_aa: ASRRREYTEAF

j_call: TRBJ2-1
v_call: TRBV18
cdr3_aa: ASSPQGLAGGHEQF

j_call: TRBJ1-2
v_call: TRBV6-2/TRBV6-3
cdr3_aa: ASSYYRELDGYT

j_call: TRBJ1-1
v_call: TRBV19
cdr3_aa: ASSQTRDRNTEAF

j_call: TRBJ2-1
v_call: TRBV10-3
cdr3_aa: ATSTGASYNEQF

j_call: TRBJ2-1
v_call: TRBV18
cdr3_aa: ASSPGTSGGNEQF

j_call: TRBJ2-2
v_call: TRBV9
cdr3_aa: ASSRGGLTSGSGELF

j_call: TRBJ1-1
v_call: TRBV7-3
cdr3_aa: ASSSDSMNTEAF

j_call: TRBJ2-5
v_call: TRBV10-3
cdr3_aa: AISGRGGGEETQY

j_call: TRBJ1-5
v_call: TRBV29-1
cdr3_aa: SVVTGTGVNQPQH

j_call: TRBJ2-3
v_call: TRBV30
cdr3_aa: AWVGGPADTQY

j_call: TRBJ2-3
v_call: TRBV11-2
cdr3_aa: ASSDRDFADTQY

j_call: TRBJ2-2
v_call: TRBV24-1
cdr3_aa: ATSDPTGGTGELF

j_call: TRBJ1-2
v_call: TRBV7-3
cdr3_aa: ASSLGGNYGYT

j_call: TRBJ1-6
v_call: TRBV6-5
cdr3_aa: ASRTDRGLNSPLH

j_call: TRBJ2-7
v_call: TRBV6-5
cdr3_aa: ASSSSPGQNSYEQY